This TCR beta chain was documented in a study of blood T cell repertoires in COVID-19. The data were produced by immunoSEQ multiplex PCR, yet TCRdb's version contains in-frame clones alone and is incomplete. The sample consists of 150,000 to 200,000 clones, 80% to 85% of them appearing once. Sequenced input: peripheral blood. This clonotype was obtained from a woman between 65 and 79 years old with COVID-19, enrolled during active disease.

The CDR3 loop is CASSYPGQGSYNEQFF. Here the CDR3 DNA reads TGTGCCAGCAGCTACCCGGGACAGGGGTCCTACAATGAGCAGTTCTTC. The J gene is TRBJ2-1, the V gene TRBV5-6; 10 nucleotides line up with TRBD1. The CDR3 sequence is 16 residues long. Germline CDR1 reads SGHDT; CDR2 reads YYEEEE. V was pared by 3 bases and J by 1 base, with 4 bases of the junction left unmatched. The complete variable domain, with remaining parts taken from reference TRBV5-6 and TRBJ2-1, reads DAGVTQSPTHLIKTRGQQVTLRCSPKSGHDTVSWYQQALGQGPQFIFQYYEEEERQRGNFPDRFSGHQFPNYSSELNVNALLLGDSALYLCASSYPGQGSYNEQFFGPGTRLTVL.